These 8 T cell receptor beta chains were sequenced from one sample in a study of T cell responses to AZD1222 COVID-19 vaccine. Data came from immunoSEQ multiplex PCR; TCRdb stores just in-frame clones and leaves some out. Among fewer than 150,000 clones listed, 88% were seen once. Sequencing was performed on peripheral blood, taken on day 0 of AZD1222 vaccination. Source of these receptors: an adult in good health.

The chain links TRBV3-1 (or the pseudogene TRBV3-2) to TRBJ2-1; D gene uncertain. Trimming took 3 bases from V and 5 from J, leaving 14 bases between them. This CDR3 comprises 15 residues. CDR1 and CDR2 from the germline V gene are LGHDT and YNNKEL (reference sequence). CDR3 DNA sequence: TGTGCCAGCAGCCAGCTCGGCTGGGGTAACAATGAGCAGTTCTTC. As protein: CASSQLGWGNNEQFF.

CDR3 nucleotide sequence: TGTGCCTGGAATACAGGGAACACTGAAGCTTTCTTT. Its translation is CAWNTGNTEAFF. The rearrangement links TRBV30 to TRBJ1-1, with D possibly being TRBD1 (5 bases). There are 12 residues in the CDR3. Deletions cut 4 bases from V and 1 base from J, with 7 bases between. Germline V gene sequence: CDR1 GTSNPN, CDR2 SVGIG (reference sequence).

The rearrangement links TRBV7-6 to TRBJ2-1, with no clear D. V was cut by 5 bases and J by 8 bases, with 19 bases left in between. Germline V lookup: CDR1 SGHVS, CDR2 FNYEAQ. The CDR3 spans 15 residues. The CDR3 region is CASSPGRRRGDEQFF. The CDR3 DNA is TGTGCCAGCAGCCCCGGACGCCGCAGAGGCGATGAGCAGTTCTTC.

The chain couples TRBV5-4 to TRBJ1-5, with D maybe TRBD1 (5 bases). The V gene lost 3 bases and the J gene lost 5 bases, with 15 bases spanning the gap. Germline lookup yields CDR1 SGHNT and CDR2 YYREEE (reference sequence). The CDR3 spans 15 residues. The CDR3 DNA reads TGTGCCAGCAGCTGGGGGACCGGAGGGGATCAGCCCCAGCATTTT. Translating it yields CASSWGTGGDQPQHF.

This clone has a single count. The chain uses TRBV7-6 and TRBJ2-7, with D tentatively TRBD1 (6 bases). Trimming pared 3 bases from V and 0 bases from J, leaving 12 bases between. The CDR3 is made up of 15 amino acids. From germline, CDR1 is SGHVS and CDR2 FNYEAQ. CDR3 sequence reads: CASSFQTGFSYEQYF. Written as DNA, the CDR3 is TGTGCCAGCAGCTTTCAGACAGGTTTCTCCTACGAGCAGTACTTC.

DNA of the CDR3: TGTGCCAGCAGCTTATCCAGAAATAGCAATCAGCCCCAGCATTTT. Its translation is CASSLSRNSNQPQHF. V usage is TRBV7-2 and J usage is TRBJ1-5; D not certain. Germline V gene lookup returns CDR1 SGHTA and CDR2 FQGNSA. The germline V and J ends were trimmed by 2 bases and 0 bases, with 8 bases remaining between them. This CDR3 contains 15 residues.

This chain links TRBV18 with TRBJ1-1; 7 bases align to TRBD1. This CDR3 comprises 14 residues. V lost 4 bases to trimming and J lost 0 bases; unmatched junction nucleotides: 2. Germline V lookup: CDR1 KGHSH, CDR2 LQKENI. CDR3 nucleotide sequence: TGTGCCAGCTCACAACAGGGGCTGAACACTGAAGCTTTCTTT. Protein product: CASSQQGLNTEAFF.

J is TRBJ2-7 and V is TRBV5-1; 11 bases map to TRBD1. The V gene's germline CDR1 is SGHRS and CDR2 YFSETQ. J gave up 7 bases and V 4 bases, and 10 bases lay outside the gene matches. There are 15 residues in the CDR3. CDR3 DNA sequence: TGCGCCAGCAGCCGAGGGACAGGGGGTACGGGTGAGCAGTACTTC. It encodes CASSRGTGGTGEQYF.